This T cell receptor beta chain stems from a study of CD8 T cells in Susac syndrome. Sequencing of TCR beta was carried out in blood CD8+ and CD4+ T cells. Isolation of CD8+ and CD4+ T cells was performed negatively, whereas enrichment of TEMRA cells was done by FACS. RNA in amounts of roughly 0.5 to 1 ug was reverse transcribed with random hexamers. Amplification of TCR beta CDR3 spanned 54 Vbeta and 13 Jbeta via immunoSEQ multiplex PCR. Each CDR3 protein gets one entry after TCRdb re-called the immunoSEQ multiplex PCR reads with MiXCR. The table shows 200,000 to 300,000 distinct CDR3 sequences, with 93% occurring only once. The CDR3 covers 14 residues. Germline CDR1 reads SGHRS; CDR2 reads YFSETQ. As for this clonotype: Sequence at one end of the junction differs from germline and may be a read error.

The specimen was CD4+ T cells from PBMCs. This clonotype was obtained from a human donor with multiple sclerosis. The rearrangement uses TRBV5-1 and TRBJ2-2; D unclear. CDR3 nucleotides: TGTGCCAGCAGCTTGGGGTTGAACACCGGGGAGCTGTTTTTT. Encoded protein: CASSLGLNTGELFF.